Below, 16 T cell receptor beta chains from the same sample are listed, as sequenced in a study of shared clonotypes between healthy human individuals. Clones were sequenced by immunoSEQ multiplex PCR, and TCRdb holds only the in-frame ones, with some missing. Of 2 million or so clones listed, roughly 95% are singletons. The sample consisted of naive CD4+ T cells sorted from blood. The subset is: CD45RA+ positively selected. These TCRs come from a man aged 18 to 29 in good health.

This rearrangement joins TRBV2 to TRBJ1-2; D ambiguous. The CDR3 covers 12 residues. CDR1 is SNHLY and CDR2 is FYNNEI in the germline V gene. CDR3 sequence: CASHPLAGGYTF. Written as DNA, the CDR3 is TGTGCTTCCCATCCCCTGGCGGGGGGCTACACCTTC.

V usage is TRBV19 and J usage is TRBJ2-1; D gene unclear. CDR3 length: 11 residues. V lost 7 bases and J lost 5, with 6 bases in between. The V gene's germline CDR1 is LNHDA and CDR2 SQIVND (reference sequence). CDR3 sequence: CASKANNEQFF. CDR3 DNA sequence: TGTGCCAGTAAAGCCAACAATGAGCAGTTCTTC.

Details on this clone: This CDR3 is also generated by other DNA sequences in the sample. V is TRBV5-1 and J is TRBJ2-7; 9 bases agree with TRBD1. The V gene end was trimmed by 5 bases and the J gene end by 3 bases; junction bases not matched to a gene: 3. Germline CDR1 SGHRS, CDR2 YFSETQ. The CDR3 sequence is 13 residues long. The CDR3 here is CASSPTGGYEQYF. The CDR3 DNA sequence: TGCGCCAGCAGTCCGACAGGGGGCTACGAGCAGTACTTC.

This clone was found once. Other DNA sequences in the same sample also yield this CDR3. The chain joins TRBV7-2 to TRBJ2-7; either TRBD1 or TRBD2 may fit D (5 bases each). The CDR3 length is 13 residues. Germline loops: CDR1 SGHTA, CDR2 FQGNSA. V lost 3 bases and J 2 bases, leaving 8 bases between the germline ends. The DNA of the CDR3 is TGTGCCAGCAGCTTGGGGACCACCTACGAGCAGTACTTC. Its translation is CASSLGTTYEQYF.

J is TRBJ1-1 and V is TRBV6-6; 9 nucleotides align to TRBD1. Germline V gene lookup returns CDR1 MNHNY and CDR2 SVGAGI (reference sequence). With V trimmed by 6 bases and J by 5 bases, 7 bases remained unmatched. This CDR3 region has 14 residues. The DNA of the CDR3 is TGTGCCAGCAGCAAAACAGGGGGCGGGACTGAAGCTTTCTTT. This encodes CASSKTGGGTEAFF.

In its sample, this clone was seen a few times. At the DNA level, this CDR3 is encoded by other sequences in the same sample as well. This chain connects TRBV5-4 to TRBJ1-3; TRBD1 agrees at 8 bases. CDR1 and CDR2 (germline): SGHNT, YYREEE (reference sequence). V dropped 2 bases and J dropped 2; count of bases not matched to a gene: 0. This CDR3 spans 14 amino acids. The DNA of the CDR3 is TGTGCCAGCAGCTTACAGGGGGCTGGAAACACCATATATTTT. It translates to CASSLQGAGNTIYF.

The chain combines TRBV4-1 with TRBJ1-2; D gene ambiguous. V was clipped by 3 bases and J by 0 bases, with 11 bases between them. The germline gives CDR1 MGHRA, CDR2 YSYEKL. This CDR3 is built from 15 residues. CDR3 protein: CASSQGGGTNYGYTF. The DNA of the CDR3 is TGCGCCAGCAGCCAGGGTGGTGGAACTAACTATGGCTACACCTTC.

With respect to this clone: This sample also contains other DNA sequences that code for the same CDR3. The gene calls are TRBV6-6 and TRBJ2-1; 14 bases match TRBD2. V dropped 4 bases and J dropped 6; count of bases not matched to a gene: 2. Germline CDR1 reads MNHNY; CDR2 reads SVGAGI (reference sequence). The CDR3 is 15 residues long. The CDR3 bases are TGTGCCAGCAGTTCCGGACTAGCGGGAGGCAATGAGCAGTTCTTC. Protein product: CASSSGLAGGNEQFF.

V gene TRBV5-4 combines with J gene TRBJ2-5; 10 nucleotides align to TRBD2. V dropped 2 bases and J dropped 4; count of bases not matched to a gene: 11. CDR1 is SGHNT and CDR2 is YYREEE in the germline V gene (reference sequence). CDR3 length equals 17 residues. The CDR3 DNA follows: TGTGCCAGCAGCTTTCGAGCGGGGGGGCAGGTGGGAGAGACCCAGTACTTC. Its protein product is CASSFRAGGQVGETQYF.

This clone occurred a few times. This specimen includes other DNA sequences encoding the same CDR3. The V and J genes are TRBV5-4 and TRBJ2-3, with 9 positions matching TRBD2. V shed 0 bases and J 3 bases; nucleotides not matched to a gene: 5. This CDR3 region has 16 residues. Germline CDR1 is SGHNT and CDR2 is YYREEE (reference sequence). The CDR3 reads CASSLGGLAGTDTQYF. In DNA form, the CDR3 reads TGTGCCAGCAGCTTGGGCGGGCTAGCGGGAACAGATACGCAGTATTTT. The full variable domain, in which reference TRBV5-4 and TRBJ2-3 provide the parts outside the CDR3, is ETGVTQSPTHLIKTRGQQVTLRCSSQSGHNTVSWYQQALGQGPQFIFQYYREEENGRGNFPPRFSGLQFPNYSSELNVNALELDDSALYLCASSLGGLAGTDTQYFGPGTRLTVL.

This chain uses TRBV2 with TRBJ1-1, with TRBD1 matching 8 bases. This CDR3 region has 17 residues. Trimming at V came to 2 bases and at J to 6 bases, leaving 14 bases not matched to a gene. Germline CDR1 reads SNHLY; CDR2 reads FYNNEI. The CDR3 here is CASSESQGARLSPEAFF. CDR3 sequence (DNA): TGTGCCAGCAGTGAATCGCAGGGGGCCCGACTGAGTCCTGAAGCTTTCTTT.

V is TRBV25-1 and J is TRBJ2-5, with 9 bases that match TRBD2. V lost 2 bases to trimming and J lost 7 bases; unmatched junction nucleotides: 5. The CDR3 spans 14 residues. In germline, CDR1 is MGHDK, CDR2 SYGVNS. CDR3 sequence (DNA): TGTGCCAGCAGTGAAGCTCTAGCGGGACGGACCCAGTACTTC. Translating it yields CASSEALAGRTQYF.

J is TRBJ2-7 and V is TRBV15; 7 nucleotides line up with TRBD1. Unmatched junction bases numbered 10, after V lost 2 bases and J lost 3 bases. The CDR3 has 16 amino acids. Germline CDR1 is LNHNV and CDR2 is YYDKDF (reference sequence). This chain's CDR3 is CATSRPPGTANYEQYF. CDR3 sequence (DNA): TGTGCCACCAGCAGACCCCCCGGGACAGCAAACTACGAGCAGTACTTC.

J is TRBJ1-1 and V is TRBV30; TRBD1 matches 7 bases. Germline CDR1 GTSNPN, CDR2 SVGIG (reference sequence). Trimming removed 4 bases from V and 4 bases from J; junction bases left unmatched: 6. This CDR3 is built from 13 residues. The CDR3 DNA sequence: TGTGCCTGGACGACAGGGTCAACCACTGAAGCTTTCTTT. Translation gives CAWTTGSTTEAFF. Full variable domain (rest looked up from reference TRBV30 and TRBJ1-1): SQTIHQWPATLVQPVGSPLSLECTVEGTSNPNLYWYRQAAGRGLQLLFYSVGIGQISSEVPQNLSASRPQDRQFILSSKKLLLSDSGFYLCAWTTGSTTEAFFGQGTRLTVV.

In regard to this clone: The sample holds other DNA sequences that translate to the same CDR3. The chain links TRBV10-3 to TRBJ2-2; the D gene could be TRBD1 or TRBD2 (5 bases each). The ends were cut back, 6 bases at V and 0 bases at J, with 8 bases in the middle. Germline V gene lookup returns CDR1 ENHRY and CDR2 SYGVKD. The CDR3 loop spans 14 amino acids. This CDR3 is CAIRGTANTGELFF. DNA for the CDR3: TGTGCCATCAGAGGGACGGCGAACACCGGGGAGCTGTTTTTT.

The chain is built from TRBV9 and TRBJ2-1; TRBD1 aligns across 8 bases. The CDR3 extends over 12 amino acids. The germline CDR1 and CDR2 sequences are SGDLS and YYNGEE. J was trimmed by 9 bases and V by 4 bases; bases with no gene match: 3. The CDR3 reads CASSQGATEQFF. As DNA, the CDR3 is TGTGCCAGCAGCCAGGGGGCGACTGAGCAGTTCTTC.